These T cell receptor beta chains were read from a single sample in a study of beta chain features in type 1 diabetes. The repertoire was sequenced with immunoSEQ multiplex PCR; TCRdb's copy has only in-frame clones and lacks some. The sample carries over 300,000 clones, roughly 9% recorded once. Sequencing was performed on central memory CD4+ T cells from blood. All receptors derive from a man younger than 40 with type 1 diabetes. The CDR3 runs from the conserved cysteine through the conserved F or W. D genes are given only for firm matches. Clone size appears in some rows only: once, few, many, or a class for an expanded clone.

J	size	D	V	DNA	CDR3
TRBJ2-6	NA	NA	TRBV7-9	TGTGCCAGCAGCCCCGAAGCCGGGGCCAACGTCCTGACTTTC	CASSPEAGANVLTF
TRBJ2-1	few	TRBD2	TRBV7-2	TGTGCCAGCAGCCTCGATAGCGGGTCCTACAATGAGCAGTTCTTC	CASSLDSGSYNEQFF
TRBJ1-3	NA	NA	TRBV7-2	TGTGCCAGCAGCCGGGGCCTGGGAAACACCATATATTTT	CASSRGLGNTIYF
TRBJ1-1	few	NA	TRBV7-9	TGTGCCAGCAGCTTACTGGACGTTGAGACTGAAGCTTTCTTT	CASSLLDVETEAFF
TRBJ2-5	NA	NA	TRBV7-2	TGTGCCAGCAGCTGGAAAGAACGGGAGACCCAGTACTTC	CASSWKERETQYF
TRBJ1-4	NA	TRBD1	TRBV2	TGTGCCAGCAGTCCAGGACAGGTCGGGGAAAAACTGTTTTTT	CASSPGQVGEKLFF
TRBJ1-1	few	NA	TRBV7-2	TGTGCCAGCAGCTTACGACAGCTCTCCCTAGGTACTGAAGCTTTCTTT	CASSLRQLSLGTEAFF
TRBJ2-7	few	NA	TRBV7-9	TGTGCCAGCAGCTTCTCACAGGGAAGGCAGTACTTC	CASSFSQGRQYF
TRBJ1-6	few	NA	TRBV30	TGTGCCTGGAGTGTACAACATAATTCACCCCTCCACTTT	CAWSVQHNSPLHF
TRBJ2-3	few	TRBD1	TRBV4-3	TGCGCCAGCAGCCGAGGGGACAGGGAGGGGGATACGCAGTATTTT	CASSRGDREGDTQYF
TRBJ2-3	few	NA	TRBV14	TGTGCCAGCAGCCAGACACTAACCCGGGATACGCAGTATTTT	CASSQTLTRDTQYF
TRBJ2-4	NA	TRBD1	TRBV7-4	TGTGCCAGCAGCTTAGCAGGGGGCAACATTCAGTACTTC	CASSLAGGNIQYF
TRBJ2-7	few	TRBD1	TRBV25-1	TGTGCCAGCAGTGAACGGGACAGGTACGAGCAGTACTTC	CASSERDRYEQYF
TRBJ1-4	few	NA	TRBV30	TGTGCCTGGAGTGTAGGTCCCCCTGGTGAAAAACTGTTTTTT	CAWSVGPPGEKLFF
TRBJ1-2	NA	NA	TRBV19	TGTGCCAGTAGTACGCCTCAGGGGTTAAGCTACACCTTC	CASSTPQGLSYTF
TRBJ2-6	few	NA	TRBV25-1	TGTGCCAGCAGCCCGCCAGGAGCCGGGGCCAACGTCCTGACTTTC	CASSPPGAGANVLTF
TRBJ1-5	NA	TRBD1	TRBV7-8	TGTGCCAGCAGCTTAGAAGACAGGGGGCTTGGATTGAATCAGCCCCAGCATTTT	CASSLEDRGLGLNQPQHF
TRBJ1-2	few	NA	TRBV20-1	TGCAGTGCCCCTGTAACAGAGGAGTACACCTTC	CSAPVTEEYTF
TRBJ2-5	NA	NA	TRBV5-6	TGTGCCAGCAGCTCCCGGTCCTGGGGTGAGACCCAGTACTTC	CASSSRSWGETQYF
TRBJ2-1	NA	NA	TRBV4-3	TGCGCCAGCAGCCAAGGGTCTAACAATGAGCAGTTCTTC	CASSQGSNNEQFF
TRBJ2-2	NA	TRBD1	TRBV9	TGTGCCAGCAGCGCGAGGACAGGGACCGGGGAGCTGTTTTTT	CASSARTGTGELFF
TRBJ1-6	NA	TRBD1	TRBV6-6	TGTGCCAGCAGTTATGGACAGGGGATACTAAATTCACCCCTCCACTTT	CASSYGQGILNSPLHF
TRBJ2-7	NA	NA	TRBV9	TGTGCCAGCAGCCCAGGGGGGTCCTCCTACGAGCAGTACTTC	CASSPGGSSYEQYF
TRBJ1-5	few	NA	TRBV2	TGTGCCAGCAGTGCAGGAGGGGACAGCAATCAGCCCCAGCATTTT	CASSAGGDSNQPQHF
TRBJ1-1	few	NA	TRBV5-1	TGCGCCAGCAGCCCGACAGCGCCCAACACTGAAGCTTTCTTT	CASSPTAPNTEAFF
TRBJ1-5	NA	NA	TRBV7-9	TGTGCCAGCAGCTTAGAGCATAGCAATCAGCCCCAGCATTTT	CASSLEHSNQPQHF
TRBJ1-1	few	NA	TRBV29-1	TGCAGCGTCCTTACCGGGGGGCGAGCTTTCTTT	CSVLTGGRAFF
TRBJ2-2	NA	NA	TRBV7-2	TGTGCCAGCAGCTTATACGGAGGAACCGGGGAGCTGTTTTTT	CASSLYGGTGELFF
TRBJ2-1	few	NA	TRBV29-1	TGCAGCGCAGAAGGGGGGCTAGGGGGTGAGCAGTTCTTC	CSAEGGLGGEQFF
TRBJ2-2	few	TRBD2	TRBV2	TGTGCCAGCAAGGGACTAGCGTCTACCGGGGAGCTGTTTTTT	CASKGLASTGELFF
TRBJ2-5	few	NA	TRBV11-2	TGTGCCAGCAGCTTAGATCTGGCGGGGTTGGCGGAGACCCAGTACTTC	CASSLDLAGLAETQYF
TRBJ1-1	many	NA	TRBV29-1	TGCAGCGGACAGAGGCAGAACACTGAAGCTTTCTTT	CSGQRQNTEAFF
TRBJ1-4	NA	TRBD1	TRBV6-5	TGTGCCAGCAGGGCACGGGACAGGGTGGGAAAACTGTTTTTT	CASRARDRVGKLFF
TRBJ1-2	NA	NA	TRBV5-1	TGCGCCAGCAGCTTGGGGCCTCCGGACAGTATGGGATATGGCTACACCTTC	CASSLGPPDSMGYGYTF
TRBJ1-5	few	NA	TRBV19	TGTGCCAGTACCCTAAAGTCTCAGGAGCCCCAGCATTTT	CASTLKSQEPQHF
TRBJ1-3	few	NA	TRBV7-2	TGTGCCAGCAGCTTAGCGTTCGGTTCTGGAAACACCATATATTTT	CASSLAFGSGNTIYF
TRBJ2-3	NA	NA	TRBV19	TGTGCCAGTAGTATAGACCCGGGACCAGATACGCAGTATTTT	CASSIDPGPDTQYF
TRBJ1-1	few	NA	TRBV6-5	TGTGCCAGCAGTTACTCGATAAACAGGGAATTCCCTGAAGCTTTCTTT	CASSYSINREFPEAFF
TRBJ1-1	once	NA	TRBV29-1	TGCAGCGTTGCGAAGGGGTTCGCTGAAGCTTTCTTT	CSVAKGFAEAFF
TRBJ1-2	few	NA	TRBV11-2	TGTGCCAGCAGCACACGACTGACGAACTATGGCTACACCTTC	CASSTRLTNYGYTF
TRBJ1-2	NA	NA	TRBV28	TGTGCCAGGGAGATTTCGGCCTCCTATGGCTACACCTTC	CAREISASYGYTF
TRBJ2-1	NA	NA	TRBV11-2	TGTGCCAGCAGCCCACGGTTGAGCTCCTACAATGAGCAGTTCTTC	CASSPRLSSYNEQFF